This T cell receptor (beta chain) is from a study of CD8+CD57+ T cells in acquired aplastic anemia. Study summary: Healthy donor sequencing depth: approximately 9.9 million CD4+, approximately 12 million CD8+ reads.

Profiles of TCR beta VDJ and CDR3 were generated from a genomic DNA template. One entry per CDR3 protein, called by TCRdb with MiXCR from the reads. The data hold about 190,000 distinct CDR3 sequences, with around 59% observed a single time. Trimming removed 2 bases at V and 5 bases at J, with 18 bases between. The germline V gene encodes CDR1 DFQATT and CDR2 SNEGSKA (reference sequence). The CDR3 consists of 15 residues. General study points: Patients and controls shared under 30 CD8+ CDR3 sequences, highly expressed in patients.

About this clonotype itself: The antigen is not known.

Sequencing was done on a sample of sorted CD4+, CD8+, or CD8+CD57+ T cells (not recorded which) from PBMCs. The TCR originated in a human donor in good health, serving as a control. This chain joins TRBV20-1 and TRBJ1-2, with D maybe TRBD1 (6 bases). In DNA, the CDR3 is TGCAGTGCTAGACTCCGGACAGCTATAGGATATGGCTACACCTTC. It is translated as CSARLRTAIGYGYTF.